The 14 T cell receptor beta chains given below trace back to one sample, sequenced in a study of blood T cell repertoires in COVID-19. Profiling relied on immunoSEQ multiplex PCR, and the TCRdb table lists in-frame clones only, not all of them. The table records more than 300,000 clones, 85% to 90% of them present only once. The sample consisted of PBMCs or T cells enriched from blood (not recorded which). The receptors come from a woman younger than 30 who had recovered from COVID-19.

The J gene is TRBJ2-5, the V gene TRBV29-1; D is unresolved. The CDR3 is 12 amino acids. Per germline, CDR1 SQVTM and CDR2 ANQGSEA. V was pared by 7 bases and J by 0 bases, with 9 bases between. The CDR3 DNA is TGCAGCGCCGAGGAAAACCAAGAGACCCAGTACTTC. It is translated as CSAEENQETQYF.

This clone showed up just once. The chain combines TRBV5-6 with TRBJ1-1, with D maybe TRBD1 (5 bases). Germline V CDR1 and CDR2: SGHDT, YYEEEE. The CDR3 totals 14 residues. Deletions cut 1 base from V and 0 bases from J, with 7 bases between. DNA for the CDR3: TGTGCCAGCAGCTTGTCAGGGCTGAACACTGAAGCTTTCTTT. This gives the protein CASSLSGLNTEAFF. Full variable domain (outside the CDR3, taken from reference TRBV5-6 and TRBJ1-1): DAGVTQSPTHLIKTRGQQVTLRCSPKSGHDTVSWYQQALGQGPQFIFQYYEEEERQRGNFPDRFSGHQFPNYSSELNVNALLLGDSALYLCASSLSGLNTEAFFGQGTRLTVV.

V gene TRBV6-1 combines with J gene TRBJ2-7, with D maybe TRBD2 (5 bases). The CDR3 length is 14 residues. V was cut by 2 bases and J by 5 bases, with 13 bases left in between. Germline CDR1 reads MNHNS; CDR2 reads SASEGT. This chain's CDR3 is CASSELGESNEQYF. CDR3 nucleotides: TGTGCCAGCAGTGAACTCGGGGAATCGAACGAGCAGTACTTC.

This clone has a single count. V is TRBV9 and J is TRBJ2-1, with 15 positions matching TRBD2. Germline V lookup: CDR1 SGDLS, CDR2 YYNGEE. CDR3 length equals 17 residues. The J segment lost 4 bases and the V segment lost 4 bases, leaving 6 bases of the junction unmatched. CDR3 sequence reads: CASSPRTSGRGYNEQFF. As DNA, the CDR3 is TGTGCCAGCAGCCCCCGGACTAGCGGGAGGGGTTACAATGAGCAGTTCTTC. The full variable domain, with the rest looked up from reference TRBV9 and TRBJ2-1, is DSGVTQTPKHLITATGQRVTLRCSPRSGDLSVYWYQQSLDQGLQFLIQYYNGEERAKGNILERFSAQQFPDLHSELNLSSLELGDSALYFCASSPRTSGRGYNEQFFGPGTRLTVL.

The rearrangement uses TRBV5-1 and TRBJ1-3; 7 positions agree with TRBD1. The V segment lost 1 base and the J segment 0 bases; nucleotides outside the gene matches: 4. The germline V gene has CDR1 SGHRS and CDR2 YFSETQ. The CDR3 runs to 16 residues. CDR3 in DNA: TGCGCCAGCAGCTTGTTAGACAGGGCCTCTGGAAACACCATATATTTT. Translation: CASSLLDRASGNTIYF.

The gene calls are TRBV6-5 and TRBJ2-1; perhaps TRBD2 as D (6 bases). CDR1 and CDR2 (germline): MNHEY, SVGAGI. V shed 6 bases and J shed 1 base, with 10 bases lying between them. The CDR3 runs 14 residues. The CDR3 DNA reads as TGTGCCAGCAGGACTGGAGGGTCCTACAATGAGCAGTTCTTC. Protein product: CASRTGGSYNEQFF.

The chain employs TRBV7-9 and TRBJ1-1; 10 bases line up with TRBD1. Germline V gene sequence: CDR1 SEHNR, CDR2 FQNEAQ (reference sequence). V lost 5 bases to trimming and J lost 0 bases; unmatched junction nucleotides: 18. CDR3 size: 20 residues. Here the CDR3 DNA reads TGTGCCAGCAGCACTTACCTCGGGACAGGGGTTGTTCGCATGAACACTGAAGCTTTCTTT. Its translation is CASSTYLGTGVVRMNTEAFF.

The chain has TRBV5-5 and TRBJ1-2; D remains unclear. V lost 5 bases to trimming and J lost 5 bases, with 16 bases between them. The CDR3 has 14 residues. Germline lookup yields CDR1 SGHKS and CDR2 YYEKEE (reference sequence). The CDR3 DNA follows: TGTGCCAGCAGTTACATTACCAGAGGGTATGGCTACACCTTC. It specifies CASSYITRGYGYTF.

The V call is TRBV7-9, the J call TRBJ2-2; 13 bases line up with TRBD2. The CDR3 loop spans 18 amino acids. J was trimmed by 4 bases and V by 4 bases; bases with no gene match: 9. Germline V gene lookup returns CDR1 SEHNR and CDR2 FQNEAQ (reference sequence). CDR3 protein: CASSSTWTSGSSTGELFF. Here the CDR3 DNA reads TGTGCCAGCAGCTCGACTTGGACTAGCGGGAGTAGCACCGGGGAGCTGTTTTTT.

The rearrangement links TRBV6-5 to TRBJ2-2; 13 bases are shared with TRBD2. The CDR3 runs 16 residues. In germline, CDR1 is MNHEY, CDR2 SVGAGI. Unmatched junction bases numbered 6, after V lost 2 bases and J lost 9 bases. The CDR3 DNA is TGTGCCAGCAGTTACGTTGGACTAGCGGGGGCCCGGGAGCTGTTTTTT. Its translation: CASSYVGLAGARELFF.

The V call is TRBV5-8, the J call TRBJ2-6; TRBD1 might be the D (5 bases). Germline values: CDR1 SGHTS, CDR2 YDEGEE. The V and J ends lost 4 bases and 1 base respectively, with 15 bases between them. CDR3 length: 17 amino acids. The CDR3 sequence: CASSPMTVLSGANVLTF. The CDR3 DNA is TGTGCCAGCAGCCCGATGACAGTTCTTTCTGGGGCCAACGTCCTGACTTTC.

DNA for the CDR3: TGCGCCAGCAGTCCTTCCGGGGCCAACGTCCTGACTTTC. It translates to CASSPSGANVLTF. The chain uses TRBV4-1 and TRBJ2-6, with D hard to call. Germline V CDR1 and CDR2: MGHRA, YSYEKL. The CDR3 contains 13 residues. Trimming removed 6 bases from V and 4 bases from J, with 7 bases in between.

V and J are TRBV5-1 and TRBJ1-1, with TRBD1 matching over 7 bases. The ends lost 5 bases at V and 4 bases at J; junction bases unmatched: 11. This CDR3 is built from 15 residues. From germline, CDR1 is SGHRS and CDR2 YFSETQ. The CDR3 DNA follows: TGCGCCAGCAGGAGCGTGACAGGGTTCGGCACTGAAGCTTTCTTT. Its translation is CASRSVTGFGTEAFF.

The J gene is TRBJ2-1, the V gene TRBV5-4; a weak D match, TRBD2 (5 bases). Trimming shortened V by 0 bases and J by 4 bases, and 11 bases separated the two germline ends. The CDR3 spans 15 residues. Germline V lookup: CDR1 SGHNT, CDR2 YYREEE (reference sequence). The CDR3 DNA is TGTGCCAGCAGCTTGGTTTTCGGGGTATACAATGAGCAGTTCTTC. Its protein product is CASSLVFGVYNEQFF.